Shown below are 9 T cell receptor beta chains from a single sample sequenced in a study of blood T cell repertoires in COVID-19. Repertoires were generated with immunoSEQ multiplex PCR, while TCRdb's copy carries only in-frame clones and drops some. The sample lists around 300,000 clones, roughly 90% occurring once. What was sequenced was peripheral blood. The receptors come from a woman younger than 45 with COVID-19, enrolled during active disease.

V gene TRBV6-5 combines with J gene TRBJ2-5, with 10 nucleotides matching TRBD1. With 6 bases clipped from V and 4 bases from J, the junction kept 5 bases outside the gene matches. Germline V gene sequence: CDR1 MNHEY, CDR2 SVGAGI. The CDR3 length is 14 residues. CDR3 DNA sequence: TGTGCCAGCAGCGGGACAGGGGCCACAGAGACCCAGTACTTC. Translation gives CASSGTGATETQYF.

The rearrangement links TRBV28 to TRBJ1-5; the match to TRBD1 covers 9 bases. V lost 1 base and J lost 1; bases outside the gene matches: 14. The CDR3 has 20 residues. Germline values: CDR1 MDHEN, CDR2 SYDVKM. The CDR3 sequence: CASSLYRDRASGQSNQPQHF. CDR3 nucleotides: TGTGCCAGCAGTTTATACCGGGACAGGGCTTCGGGTCAGAGCAATCAGCCCCAGCATTTT.

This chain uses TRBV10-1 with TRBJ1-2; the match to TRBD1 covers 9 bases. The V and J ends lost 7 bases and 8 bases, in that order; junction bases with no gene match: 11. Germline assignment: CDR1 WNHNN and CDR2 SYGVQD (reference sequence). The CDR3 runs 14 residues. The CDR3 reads CASNLKQGAGGYTF. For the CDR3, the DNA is TGCGCCAGCAATTTAAAACAGGGGGCTGGCGGCTACACCTTC.

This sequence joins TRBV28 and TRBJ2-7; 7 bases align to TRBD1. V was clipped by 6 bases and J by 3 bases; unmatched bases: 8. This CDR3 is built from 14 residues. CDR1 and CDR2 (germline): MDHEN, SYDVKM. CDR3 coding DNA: TGTGCCAGCAGCCCCAAGACAGGGTACTACGAGCAGTACTTC. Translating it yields CASSPKTGYYEQYF.

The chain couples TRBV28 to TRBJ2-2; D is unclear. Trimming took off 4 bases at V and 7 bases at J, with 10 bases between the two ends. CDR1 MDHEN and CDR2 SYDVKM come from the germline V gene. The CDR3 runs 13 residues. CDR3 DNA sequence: TGTGCCAGCAGTTCGAAAGAGTACGGGGAGCTGTTTTTT. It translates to CASSSKEYGELFF. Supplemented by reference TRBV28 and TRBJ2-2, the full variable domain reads DVKVTQSSRYLVKRTGEKVFLECVQDMDHENMFWYRQDPGLGLRLIYFSYDVKMKEKGDIPEGYSVSREKKERFSLILESASTNQTSMYLCASSSKEYGELFFGEGSRLTVL.

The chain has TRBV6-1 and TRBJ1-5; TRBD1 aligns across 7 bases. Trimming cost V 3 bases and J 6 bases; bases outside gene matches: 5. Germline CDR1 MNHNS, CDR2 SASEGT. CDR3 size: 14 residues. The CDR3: CASSELAGGQPQHF. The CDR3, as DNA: TGTGCCAGCAGTGAGTTGGCAGGGGGTCAGCCCCAGCATTTT.

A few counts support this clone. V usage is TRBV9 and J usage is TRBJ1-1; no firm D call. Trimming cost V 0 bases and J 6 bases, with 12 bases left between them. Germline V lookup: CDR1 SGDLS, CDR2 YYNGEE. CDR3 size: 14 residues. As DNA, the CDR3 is TGTGCCAGCAGCGTAGGGGGAGGGAGGGCTGAAGCTTTCTTT. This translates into CASSVGGGRAEAFF.

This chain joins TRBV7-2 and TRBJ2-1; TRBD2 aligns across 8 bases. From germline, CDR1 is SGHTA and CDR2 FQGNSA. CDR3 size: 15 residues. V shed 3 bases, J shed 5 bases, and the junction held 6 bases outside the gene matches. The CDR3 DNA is TGTGCCAGCAGCTTTAGCGGGACTTACAACAATGAGCAGTTCTTC. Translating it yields CASSFSGTYNNEQFF.

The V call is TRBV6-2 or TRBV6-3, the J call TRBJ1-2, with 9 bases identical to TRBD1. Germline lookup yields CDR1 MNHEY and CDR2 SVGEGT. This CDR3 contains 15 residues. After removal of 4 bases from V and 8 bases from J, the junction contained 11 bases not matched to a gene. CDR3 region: CASSSGGTGRYGYTF. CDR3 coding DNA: TGTGCCAGCAGTTCAGGCGGGACAGGGAGGTACGGCTACACCTTC.